One and the same sample provided the 20 T cell receptor beta chains below, sequenced in a study of shared clonotypes between healthy human individuals. The table came from immunoSEQ multiplex PCR; TCRdb's copy has only in-frame clones and leaves some out. The sample has about 2.4 million clones, around nine tenths seen once. Sequencing was performed on naive CD4+ T cells sorted from blood. Subset indicated: CD45RA+ positively selected. The receptors stem from a man between 18 and 35 years old in good health.

The CDR3: CASSSPLGQGAGEQYF. The CDR3 DNA sequence: TGTGCCAGCAGCTCTCCACTGGGACAGGGGGCTGGTGAGCAGTACTTC. The chain combines TRBV7-2 with TRBJ2-7; 12 bases line up with TRBD1. Germline V gene sequence: CDR1 SGHTA, CDR2 FQGNSA. The CDR3 sequence is 16 residues long. V was clipped by 4 bases and J by 7 bases; unmatched bases: 11. Using reference TRBV7-2 and TRBJ2-7 for the parts outside the CDR3, the full variable domain is GAGVSQSPSNKVTEKGKDVELRCDPISGHTALYWYRQSLGQGLEFLIYFQGNSAPDKSGLPSDRFSAERTGGSVSTLTIQRTQQEDSAVYLCASSSPLGQGAGEQYFGPGTRLTVT.

This clone is a singleton in its sample. This sequence joins TRBV6-1 and TRBJ2-7; tentatively, D is TRBD2 (7 bases). Trimming took off 5 bases at V and 6 bases at J, with 17 bases between the two ends. Germline V gene sequence: CDR1 MNHNS, CDR2 SASEGT. CDR3 length: 14 amino acids. In nucleotides, the CDR3 is TGTGCCAGCAGTTGGGGCAGGGGAGGGATCGAGCAGTACTTC. It codes for CASSWGRGGIEQYF.

V usage is TRBV4-1 and J usage is TRBJ2-2, with unresolved D. Trimming removed 4 bases from V and 2 bases from J, with 11 bases in between. The CDR3 runs to 15 residues. Germline values: CDR1 MGHRA, CDR2 YSYEKL. CDR3 nucleotides: TGCGCCAGCAGCCCGCCCCCAGGTAACACCGGGGAGCTGTTTTTT. Protein: CASSPPPGNTGELFF.

The chain has TRBV19 and TRBJ2-1, with a tentative D call TRBD2 (5 bases). CDR1 is LNHDA, CDR2 SQIVND, per germline (reference sequence). V was clipped by 10 bases and J by 0 bases, with 13 bases between them. The CDR3 consists of 14 residues. In DNA, the CDR3 is TGTGCCACCCGGGTGAGGGTCTCCTACAATGAGCAGTTCTTC. Protein product: CATRVRVSYNEQFF.

The chain employs TRBV30 and TRBJ1-5; D unresolved. The V and J ends lost 6 bases and 0 bases respectively, with 3 bases between them. The CDR3 covers 11 residues. The germline V gene has CDR1 GTSNPN and CDR2 SVGIG (reference sequence). As DNA, the CDR3 is TGTGCCTGCGGTAGCAATCAGCCCCAGCATTTT. Translation gives CACGSNQPQHF.

The chain carries TRBV13 and TRBJ2-3; 9 bases agree with TRBD1. CDR1 is PRHDT, CDR2 FYEKMQ, per germline (reference sequence). This CDR3 has 16 residues. The junction had 6 bases not matched to a gene; V was cut back by 5 bases and J by 0 bases. The CDR3 nucleotides read TGTGCCAGCAGCAGAACAGGGGGCATGAGCACAGATACGCAGTATTTT. Protein product: CASSRTGGMSTDTQYF. The complete variable domain, with remaining parts taken from reference TRBV13 and TRBJ2-3, reads AAGVIQSPRHLIKEKRETATLKCYPIPRHDTVYWYQQGPGQDPQFLISFYEKMQSDKGSIPDRFSAQQFSDYHSELNMSSLELGDSALYFCASSRTGGMSTDTQYFGPGTRLTVL.

This clone was counted once. The chain joins TRBV5-1 to TRBJ1-3; D gene unclear. Trimming removed 0 bases at V and 0 bases at J, with 10 bases between. The CDR3 is 16 residues long. Germline V lookup: CDR1 SGHRS, CDR2 YFSETQ. CDR3 amino acids: CASSLDTIASGNTIYF. DNA of the CDR3: TGCGCCAGCAGCTTGGACACTATAGCCTCTGGAAACACCATATATTTT.

The chain joins TRBV6-5 to TRBJ1-1; 8 nucleotides agree with TRBD1. CDR1 is MNHEY and CDR2 is SVGAGI in the germline V gene. Trimming at V came to 3 bases and at J to 6 bases, leaving 9 bases not matched to a gene. The CDR3 length is 15 residues. CDR3 DNA: TGTGCCAGCAGTTATTTTGACAGGGGTTCGTCTGAAGCTTTCTTT. This sequence encodes CASSYFDRGSSEAFF.

This clone turned up a few times. The chain is built from TRBV2 and TRBJ1-6; perhaps TRBD1 as D (6 bases). Germline V gives CDR1 SNHLY, CDR2 FYNNEI. Trimming removed 7 bases from V and 8 bases from J, with 18 bases in between. This CDR3 has 15 residues. CDR3 sequence: CASTAGGVGYSPLHF. The CDR3 DNA sequence: TGTGCCAGCACGGCGGGGGGCGTCGGCTATTCACCCCTCCACTTT.

The chain recombines TRBV5-1 with TRBJ1-4; no clear D. Germline CDR1 is SGHRS and CDR2 is YFSETQ. This CDR3 region has 15 residues. Trimming removed 0 bases at V and 8 bases at J, with 14 bases between. CDR3 region: CASSLGPNRQEKLFF. CDR3 in DNA: TGCGCCAGCAGCTTGGGACCGAACAGACAAGAAAAACTGTTTTTT.

The CDR3 here is CASSSLWDGSYEQYF. In DNA form, the CDR3 reads TGTGCCAGCAGCTCCCTCTGGGACGGGTCCTACGAGCAGTACTTC. The rearrangement links TRBV7-2 to TRBJ2-7, with D perhaps given as TRBD1 or TRBD2 (5 bases each). The CDR3 covers 15 residues. Trimming removed 4 bases at V and 1 base at J, with 14 bases between. Germline lookup yields CDR1 SGHTA and CDR2 FQGNSA.

The rearrangement joins TRBV7-9 to TRBJ1-5; the D is unclear. Germline V CDR1 and CDR2: SEHNR, FQNEAQ (reference sequence). Trimming removed 3 bases from V and 0 bases from J, with 6 bases in between. The CDR3 is 14 residues long. The CDR3 DNA reads as TGTGCCAGCAGCTTCGGGGATAGCAATCAGCCCCAGCATTTT. Translated, it gives CASSFGDSNQPQHF.

The V call is TRBV7-8, the J call TRBJ2-7; 8 bases are a match to TRBD2. Germline V gene sequence: CDR1 SGHVS, CDR2 FQNEAQ. The ends lost 1 base at V and 7 bases at J; junction bases unmatched: 9. The CDR3 sequence is 15 residues long. Here the CDR3 reads CASSLDLAGGREQYF. The CDR3, as DNA: TGTGCCAGCAGCTTAGATCTGGCGGGAGGACGGGAGCAGTACTTC.

The V and J genes are TRBV14 and TRBJ1-1; D remains ambiguous. Germline V gives CDR1 SGHDN, CDR2 FVKESK. The CDR3 sequence is 15 residues long. The germline V and J ends were trimmed by 4 bases and 7 bases, with 19 bases remaining between them. This CDR3 is CASSLAAGVGSEAFF. The CDR3 nucleotides read TGTGCCAGCAGCCTCGCGGCCGGTGTCGGGAGTGAAGCTTTCTTT.

The chain joins TRBV5-4 to TRBJ2-3; tentative D call: TRBD1 (5 bases). The CDR3 is made up of 15 amino acids. Germline values: CDR1 SGHNT, CDR2 YYREEE (reference sequence). V was cut by 0 bases and J by 6 bases, with 14 bases left in between. This CDR3 is CASSLDAQGGDTQYF. The DNA of the CDR3 is TGTGCCAGCAGCTTGGATGCGCAGGGTGGTGATACGCAGTATTTT.

This clone has only one observation. The chain carries TRBV10-3 and TRBJ1-2; 8 bases fit TRBD1. The germline V gene encodes CDR1 ENHRY and CDR2 SYGVKD. The CDR3 loop spans 15 amino acids. The trim removed 10 bases at V and 10 bases at J, leaving 20 bases unmatched. The CDR3 sequence is CATSTGASSVDDYTF. The CDR3 nucleotides are TGTGCCACCTCGACAGGGGCCTCTAGTGTAGATGACTACACCTTC.

This sequence joins TRBV6-5 and TRBJ2-2; D assignment may be TRBD1 or TRBD2 (5 bases each). V dropped 2 bases and J dropped 2 bases, with 12 bases sitting between them. The CDR3 is 16 residues long. Germline values: CDR1 MNHEY, CDR2 SVGAGI. CDR3 protein: CASSYPRDVNTGELFF. As DNA, the CDR3 is TGTGCCAGCAGTTACCCACGGGACGTAAACACCGGGGAGCTGTTTTTT.

This clone was seen just once. The chain has TRBV5-1 and TRBJ2-1, with 13 positions matching TRBD2. Germline loops: CDR1 SGHRS, CDR2 YFSETQ. CDR3 length: 15 residues. The trim removed 4 bases at V and 10 bases at J, leaving 8 bases unmatched. CDR3 protein: CASSLRTSGSDEQFF. CDR3 coding DNA: TGCGCCAGCAGCCTTCGGACTAGCGGGAGTGACGAGCAGTTCTTC. The full variable domain, in which reference TRBV5-1 and TRBJ2-1 provide the parts outside the CDR3, is KAGVTQTPRYLIKTRGQQVTLSCSPISGHRSVSWYQQTPGQGLQFLFEYFSETQRNKGNFPGRFSGRQFSNSRSEMNVSTLELGDSALYLCASSLRTSGSDEQFFGPGTRLTVL.

V is TRBV6-6 and J is TRBJ1-2, with 8 bases matching TRBD1. Germline-derived CDR1 and CDR2 are MNHNY and SVGAGI (reference sequence). The CDR3 contains 14 residues. Trimming cost V 4 bases and J 2 bases; bases outside gene matches: 3. The CDR3 coding sequence is TGTGCCAGCAGTTTGGACAGGGTGAACTATGGCTACACCTTC. It yields the protein CASSLDRVNYGYTF.

In regard to this clone: Distinct nucleotide sequences in the sample also encode this CDR3. V and J are TRBV6-1 and TRBJ1-2; D call uncertain. The CDR3 length is 13 residues. Trimming stripped 1 base from V and 4 bases from J, with 7 bases between. The germline V gene encodes CDR1 MNHNS and CDR2 SASEGT. CDR3 bases: TGTGCCAGCAGTGAAGGTACACCCTATGGCTACACCTTC. Amino acid sequence: CASSEGTPYGYTF.